This T cell receptor (beta chain) was found in a study of CD8 T cells in ankylosing spondylitis. Study results and limitations: Reports say disease-linked clones showed up significantly more in matched ankylosing spondylitis synovial fluid.

A word on this clonotype: No antigen is known for it.

This CDR3 region has 16 residues. Germline assignment: CDR1 SEHNR and CDR2 FQNEAQ (reference sequence). Trimming took 5 bases from V and 10 from J, leaving 24 bases between them. It was by quantitative 5'-RACE with molecular barcodes that TCR beta libraries were made. Via MiXCR, TCRdb re-called the 5' RACE reads, giving one row per CDR3 protein. In the table there are 30,000 to 40,000 distinct CDR3 sequences, approximately 7.1% of which are singletons. The TCR sequence derives from a male donor with ankylosing spondylitis or in good health (not recorded which). The sample consisted of blood, either unsorted or a sorted T cell fraction (not recorded which). The chain joins TRBV7-9 to TRBJ2-1; D ambiguous. The CDR3 nucleotides read TGTGCCAGCAGCCTCGGTAGCCAGCCCTTAGTCGGCGAGCAGTTCTTC. Translation: CASSLGSQPLVGEQFF.